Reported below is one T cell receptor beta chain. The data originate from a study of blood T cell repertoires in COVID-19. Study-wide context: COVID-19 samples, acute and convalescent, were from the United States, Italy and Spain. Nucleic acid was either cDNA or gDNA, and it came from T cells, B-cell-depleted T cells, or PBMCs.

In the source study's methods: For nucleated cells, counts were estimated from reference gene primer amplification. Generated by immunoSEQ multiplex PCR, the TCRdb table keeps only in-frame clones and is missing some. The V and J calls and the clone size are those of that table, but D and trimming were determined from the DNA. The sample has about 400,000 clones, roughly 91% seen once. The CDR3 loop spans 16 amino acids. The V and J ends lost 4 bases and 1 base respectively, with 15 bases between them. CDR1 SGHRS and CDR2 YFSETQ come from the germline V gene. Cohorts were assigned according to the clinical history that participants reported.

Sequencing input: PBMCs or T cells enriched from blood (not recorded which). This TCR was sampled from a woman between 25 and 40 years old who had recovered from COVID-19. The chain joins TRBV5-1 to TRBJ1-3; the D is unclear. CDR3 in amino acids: CASSPGGQTSGNTIYF. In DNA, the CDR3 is TGCGCCAGCAGCCCAGGAGGCCAGACGTCTGGAAACACCATATATTTT.